These 22 T cell receptor beta chains were all obtained from the same sample, sequenced in a study of shared clonotypes between healthy human individuals. Profiled with immunoSEQ multiplex PCR; TCRdb holds only in-frame clones, not every one. The data show 2 million to 2.5 million clones, over 85% seen once. The sample taken for sequencing was naive CD4+ T cells sorted from blood. Subset described: CD45RA+ positively selected. All receptors derive from a young man in good health.

The chain combines TRBV5-4 with TRBJ1-4; TRBD1 is a possible D gene (6 bases). The length of the CDR3 is 16 residues. The V end lost 4 bases, the J end lost 0 bases, and 13 bases lay between the germline ends. CDR1 is SGHNT and CDR2 is YYREEE in the germline V gene (reference sequence). This CDR3 is CASSGGPGATNEKLFF. DNA for the CDR3: TGTGCCAGCAGCGGGGGCCCGGGAGCAACTAATGAAAAACTGTTTTTT.

The V gene is TRBV6-1, the J gene TRBJ1-2; D remains ambiguous. With 7 bases removed from V and 4 bases from J, the gap between germline ends came to 16 bases. CDR1 and CDR2 (germline): MNHNS, SASEGT. CDR3 size: 14 residues. DNA for the CDR3: TGTGCCAGCAATTTAGTAGGAAGCTCCTATGGCTACACCTTC. It encodes CASNLVGSSYGYTF.

The chain recombines TRBV6-5 with TRBJ2-1; 10 bases map to TRBD2. The CDR3 totals 16 residues. The J segment lost 8 bases and the V segment lost 2 bases, leaving 9 bases of the junction unmatched. Germline loops: CDR1 MNHEY, CDR2 SVGAGI. The chain's CDR3 is CASSYAGLAGDHEQFF. For the CDR3, the DNA is TGTGCCAGCAGTTACGCCGGGCTAGCGGGAGACCATGAGCAGTTCTTC.

The rearrangement uses TRBV29-1 and TRBJ2-6; perhaps TRBD1 as D (5 bases). The CDR3 loop spans 15 amino acids. Germline V gene sequence: CDR1 SQVTM, CDR2 ANQGSEA. Trimming removed 4 bases at V and 4 bases at J, with 14 bases between. CDR3 nucleotide sequence: TGCAGCGTTGGTACAGGTCCGTCAGGGGCCAACGTCCTGACTTTC. Residues: CSVGTGPSGANVLTF.

CDR3 region: CASSQWGTEAFF. As DNA, the CDR3 is TGTGCCAGCAGCCAATGGGGGACTGAAGCTTTCTTT. The chain employs TRBV2 and TRBJ1-1; D may be TRBD1 (5 bases). Trimming took off 6 bases at V and 5 bases at J, with 10 bases between the two ends. The CDR3 consists of 12 residues. Germline assignment: CDR1 SNHLY and CDR2 FYNNEI.

The chain recombines TRBV10-3 with TRBJ2-1; the match to TRBD2 covers 7 bases. The J segment lost 13 bases and the V segment lost 0 bases, leaving 6 bases of the junction unmatched. This CDR3 is built from 13 residues. From germline, CDR1 is ENHRY and CDR2 SYGVKD. In DNA, the CDR3 is TGTGCCATCAGTGAGTCGACTAGCCTGGACCAGTTCTTC. This translates into CAISESTSLDQFF.

V usage is TRBV10-3 and J usage is TRBJ1-2; D remains ambiguous. CDR1 and CDR2 (germline): ENHRY, SYGVKD. Trimming cost V 5 bases and J 6 bases, with 7 bases left between them. This CDR3 comprises 11 residues. DNA for the CDR3: TGTGCCATCAGTCACGGGGATGGCTACACCTTC. Translation: CAISHGDGYTF.

This chain links TRBV7-9 with TRBJ2-2; TRBD2 matches 8 bases. The length of the CDR3 is 16 residues. V gave up 1 base and J gave up 6 bases; unmatched junction bases: 7. Looked up from germline, CDR1 is SEHNR and CDR2 is FQNEAQ (reference sequence). The CDR3 loop is CASSLVWTSPAGELFF. DNA of the CDR3: TGTGCCAGCAGCTTAGTGTGGACTAGCCCGGCCGGGGAGCTGTTTTTT.

V gene TRBV5-4 combines with J gene TRBJ2-2, with a tentative D call TRBD2 (5 bases). This CDR3 is built from 16 residues. Germline CDR1 is SGHNT and CDR2 is YYREEE (reference sequence). Trimming pared 1 base from V and 0 bases from J, leaving 10 bases between. The CDR3 is CASSLRGHANTGELFF. The CDR3 coding sequence is TGTGCCAGCAGCTTGAGAGGGCACGCGAACACCGGGGAGCTGTTTTTT.

The V call is TRBV4-2, the J call TRBJ1-5; a weak D match, TRBD1 (6 bases). This CDR3 spans 16 amino acids. The germline V gene encodes CDR1 LGHNA and CDR2 YNFKEQ. Trimming left V 4 bases short and J 0 bases short, with 13 bases between. Here the CDR3 DNA reads TGTGCCAGCAGCCGCGATACAGGGAATAGCAATCAGCCCCAGCATTTT. It yields the protein CASSRDTGNSNQPQHF.

With respect to this clone: Other DNA sequences from this sample encode an identical CDR3 as well. V gene TRBV18 combines with J gene TRBJ2-5, with unresolved D. This CDR3 has 13 residues. Germline V lookup: CDR1 KGHSH, CDR2 LQKENI. Trimming took off 1 base at V and 1 base at J, with 4 bases between the two ends. For the CDR3, the DNA is TGTGCCAGCTCACCACGGAGCCAAGAGACCCAGTACTTC. It specifies CASSPRSQETQYF.

The chain combines TRBV6-5 with TRBJ1-5, with D unresolved. From germline, CDR1 is MNHEY and CDR2 SVGAGI. V lost 5 bases and J lost 1, with 12 bases in between. The CDR3 is 15 residues long. CDR3 in amino acids: CASSPLGRSNQPQHF. The CDR3 nucleotides are TGTGCCAGCAGTCCCCTTGGGAGGAGCAATCAGCCCCAGCATTTT.

This rearrangement joins TRBV5-4 to TRBJ2-3; D unresolved. V was trimmed by 0 bases and J by 3 bases, leaving 11 bases between them. CDR3 size: 15 residues. Per the germline V gene, CDR1 is SGHNT and CDR2 is YYREEE (reference sequence). The CDR3 bases are TGTGCCAGCAGCTTGGGTCCCCACTTTACAGATACGCAGTATTTT. This encodes CASSLGPHFTDTQYF.

The gene calls are TRBV19 and TRBJ1-5; D unclear. CDR3 size: 15 residues. Germline V gene lookup returns CDR1 LNHDA and CDR2 SQIVND (reference sequence). V was clipped by 5 bases and J by 5 bases, with 16 bases between them. The DNA of the CDR3 is TGTGCCAGTAGTCCGAGCCCATTAGCGGATCAGCCCCAGCATTTT. Translation gives CASSPSPLADQPQHF.

The CDR3 DNA reads TGTGCCAGCACCCCATCCCTCGGGGCGGAAAAACTGTTTTTT. Translating gives CASTPSLGAEKLFF. This chain links TRBV9 with TRBJ1-4; D may be TRBD1 (5 bases). Trimming took off 6 bases at V and 8 bases at J, with 17 bases between the two ends. This CDR3 spans 14 amino acids. From germline, CDR1 is SGDLS and CDR2 YYNGEE.

This clone was recorded a few times. J is TRBJ1-6 and V is TRBV7-9, with 8 nucleotides matching TRBD1. The CDR3 has 14 amino acids. Germline lookup yields CDR1 SEHNR and CDR2 FQNEAQ (reference sequence). Losses at the gene ends were 7 bases for V and 9 bases for J; bases not matched to a gene: 8. CDR3 loop: CASTMGQEGSPLHF. CDR3 nucleotides: TGTGCCAGCACCATGGGACAGGAAGGTTCACCCCTCCACTTT.

Details on this clone: Other DNA sequences of this sample code for an identical CDR3. J is TRBJ1-1 and V is TRBV5-1; 7 bases match TRBD1. The CDR3 has 14 amino acids. Germline assignment: CDR1 SGHRS and CDR2 YFSETQ. Losses at the gene ends were 3 bases for V and 1 base for J; bases not matched to a gene: 3. CDR3 sequence reads: CASSSGTENTEAFF. The DNA of the CDR3 is TGCGCCAGCAGCTCCGGGACAGAGAACACTGAAGCTTTCTTT. The full variable domain, in which reference TRBV5-1 and TRBJ1-1 provide the parts outside the CDR3, is KAGVTQTPRYLIKTRGQQVTLSCSPISGHRSVSWYQQTPGQGLQFLFEYFSETQRNKGNFPGRFSGRQFSNSRSEMNVSTLELGDSALYLCASSSGTENTEAFFGQGTRLTVV.

This chain uses TRBV27 with TRBJ2-3; 7 nucleotides align to TRBD2. CDR1 and CDR2 (germline): MNHEY, SMNVEV (reference sequence). The J segment lost 2 bases and the V segment lost 7 bases, leaving 9 bases of the junction unmatched. This CDR3 is 15 amino acids long. In nucleotides, the CDR3 is TGTGCCAGCACAATGGGCGGGAGAGCCACAGATACGCAGTATTTT. Translated, it gives CASTMGGRATDTQYF.

The rearrangement links TRBV6-1 to TRBJ1-5; D gene ambiguous. In germline, CDR1 is MNHNS, CDR2 SASEGT. The CDR3 is made up of 15 amino acids. V gave up 1 base and J gave up 5 bases, with 12 bases separating them. CDR3 sequence reads: CASSEDTLRDQPQHF. The CDR3 DNA follows: TGTGCCAGCAGTGAAGATACCCTCCGGGATCAGCCCCAGCATTTT.

This clone was seen just once. This sequence joins TRBV27 and TRBJ2-7; D is possibly TRBD1 (6 bases). Germline lookup yields CDR1 MNHEY and CDR2 SMNVEV (reference sequence). The length of the CDR3 is 16 residues. Trimming left V 3 bases short and J 5 bases short, with 20 bases between. The CDR3 DNA reads as TGTGCCAGCAGTTTGGATAGGGGGACAAAGACCCACGAGCAGTACTTC. This gives the protein CASSLDRGTKTHEQYF.

J is TRBJ1-6 and V is TRBV11-2; D is ambiguous. The CDR3 has 12 amino acids. V lost 5 bases, J lost 9 bases, and 8 bases lay in between. Germline values: CDR1 SGHAT, CDR2 FQNNGV. The CDR3 loop is CASSKDGSPLHF. CDR3 in DNA: TGTGCCAGCAGCAAAGACGGTTCACCCCTCCACTTT. The full variable domain, completed using reference TRBV11-2 and TRBJ1-6, is EAGVAQSPRYKIIEKRQSVAFWCNPISGHATLYWYQQILGQGPKLLIQFQNNGVVDDSQLPKDRFSAERLKGVDSTLKIQPAKLEDSAVYLCASSKDGSPLHFGNGTRLTVT.

V and J are TRBV7-9 and TRBJ2-7; TRBD1 agrees at 7 bases. The CDR3 loop spans 16 amino acids. After removal of 6 bases from V and 0 bases from J, the junction contained 11 bases not matched to a gene. Germline-derived CDR1 and CDR2 are SEHNR and FQNEAQ (reference sequence). The chain's CDR3 is CASSYSATGSSYEQYF. The CDR3 DNA reads TGTGCCAGCAGTTATTCGGCGACAGGGAGCTCCTACGAGCAGTACTTC.